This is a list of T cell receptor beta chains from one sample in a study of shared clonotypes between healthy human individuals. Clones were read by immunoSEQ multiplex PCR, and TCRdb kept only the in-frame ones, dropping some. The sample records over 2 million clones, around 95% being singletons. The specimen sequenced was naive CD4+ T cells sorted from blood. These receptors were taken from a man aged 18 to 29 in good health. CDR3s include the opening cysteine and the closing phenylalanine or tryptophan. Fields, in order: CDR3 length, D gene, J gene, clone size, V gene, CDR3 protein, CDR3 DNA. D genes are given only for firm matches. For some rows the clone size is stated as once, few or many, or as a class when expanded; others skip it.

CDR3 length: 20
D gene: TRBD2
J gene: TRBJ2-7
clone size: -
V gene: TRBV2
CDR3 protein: CASSETAERLAGASSYEQYF
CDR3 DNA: TGTGCCAGCAGTGAAACTGCCGAGAGACTAGCGGGAGCCTCCTCCTACGAGCAGTACTTC

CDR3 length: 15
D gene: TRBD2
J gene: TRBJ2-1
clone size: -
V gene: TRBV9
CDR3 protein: CASSGLAGRYNEQFF
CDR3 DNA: TGTGCCAGCAGCGGACTAGCGGGACGATACAATGAGCAGTTCTTC

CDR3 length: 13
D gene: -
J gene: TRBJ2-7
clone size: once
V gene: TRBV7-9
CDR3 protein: CASSWGPSYEQYF
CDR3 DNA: TGTGCCAGCAGCTGGGGACCAAGCTACGAGCAGTACTTC

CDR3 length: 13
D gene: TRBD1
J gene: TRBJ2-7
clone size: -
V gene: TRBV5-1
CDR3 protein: CASTSPGQGKQYF
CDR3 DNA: TGCGCCAGCACCTCTCCGGGACAGGGTAAGCAGTACTTC

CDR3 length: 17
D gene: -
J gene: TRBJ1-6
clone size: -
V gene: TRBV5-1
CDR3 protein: CASSYLPPTDVNSPLHF
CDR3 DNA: TGCGCCAGCAGCTACCTACCGCCGACAGATGTTAATTCACCCCTCCACTTT

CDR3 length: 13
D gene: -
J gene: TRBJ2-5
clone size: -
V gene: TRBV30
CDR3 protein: CAWRRGTGETQYF
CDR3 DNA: TGTGCCTGGAGGAGGGGGACCGGAGAGACCCAGTACTTC

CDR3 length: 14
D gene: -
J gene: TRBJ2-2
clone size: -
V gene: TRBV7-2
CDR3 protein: CATLGARQAGELFF
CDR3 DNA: TGTGCTACCTTGGGGGCTCGGCAAGCCGGGGAGCTGTTTTTT

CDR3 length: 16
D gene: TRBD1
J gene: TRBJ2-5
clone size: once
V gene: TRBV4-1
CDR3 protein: CASSQVGTGLQETQYF
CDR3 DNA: TGCGCCAGCAGCCAAGTGGGGACAGGGCTACAAGAGACCCAGTACTTC

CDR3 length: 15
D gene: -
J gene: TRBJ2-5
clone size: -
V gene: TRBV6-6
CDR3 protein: CASSYSSTDQETQYF
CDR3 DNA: TGTGCCAGCAGTTACTCGTCGACCGATCAAGAGACCCAGTACTTC

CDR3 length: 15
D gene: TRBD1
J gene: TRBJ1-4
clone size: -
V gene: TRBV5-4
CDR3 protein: CASSLKGAANEKLFF
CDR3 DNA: TGTGCCAGCAGCTTGAAGGGGGCAGCTAATGAAAAACTGTTTTTT

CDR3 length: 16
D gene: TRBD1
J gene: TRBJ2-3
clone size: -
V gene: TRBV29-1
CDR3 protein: CSVGPYSGGSTDTQYF
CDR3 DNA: TGCAGCGTTGGACCTTATTCAGGGGGCAGCACAGATACGCAGTATTTT

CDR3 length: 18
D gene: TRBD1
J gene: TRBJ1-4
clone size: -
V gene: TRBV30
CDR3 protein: CAWSVGQGALLTNEKLFF
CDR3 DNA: TGTGCCTGGAGTGTCGGACAGGGGGCCTTGCTAACTAATGAAAAACTGTTTTTT

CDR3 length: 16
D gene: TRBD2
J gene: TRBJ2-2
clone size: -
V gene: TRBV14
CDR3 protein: CASSPWRLAGTGELFF
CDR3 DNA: TGTGCCAGCAGCCCCTGGCGGCTAGCGGGCACCGGGGAGCTGTTTTTT

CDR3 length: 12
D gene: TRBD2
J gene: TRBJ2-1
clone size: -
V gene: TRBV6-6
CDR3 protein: CASSWGGSEQFF
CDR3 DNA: TGTGCCAGCAGTTGGGGGGGGAGTGAGCAGTTCTTC

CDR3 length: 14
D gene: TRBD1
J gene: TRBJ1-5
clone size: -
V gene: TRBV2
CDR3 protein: CASSTGVSNQPQHF
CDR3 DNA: TGTGCCAGCAGTACAGGGGTGAGCAATCAGCCCCAGCATTTT

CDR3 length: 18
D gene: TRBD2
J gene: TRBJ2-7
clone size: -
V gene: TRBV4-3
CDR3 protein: CASSQEPPIAGVSYEQYF
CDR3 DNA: TGCGCCAGCAGCCAGGAACCCCCGATAGCGGGAGTCTCCTACGAGCAGTACTTC

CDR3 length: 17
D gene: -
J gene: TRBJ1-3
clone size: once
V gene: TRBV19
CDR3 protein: CASSIASSIGSGNTIYF
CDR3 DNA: TGTGCCAGTAGTATAGCCTCGAGCATTGGCTCTGGAAACACCATATATTTT

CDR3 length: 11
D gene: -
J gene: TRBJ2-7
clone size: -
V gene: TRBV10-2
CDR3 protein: CASSLQGEQYF
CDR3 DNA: TGCGCCAGCAGTCTACAGGGCGAGCAGTACTTC

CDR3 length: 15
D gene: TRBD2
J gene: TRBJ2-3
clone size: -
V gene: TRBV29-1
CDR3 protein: CSVADETSGSITQYF
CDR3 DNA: TGCAGCGTTGCCGACGAAACTAGCGGGAGTATTACGCAGTATTTT

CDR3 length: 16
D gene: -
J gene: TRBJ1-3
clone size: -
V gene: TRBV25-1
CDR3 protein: CASSEYEGHSGNTIYF
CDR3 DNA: TGTGCCAGCAGTGAATATGAGGGCCACTCTGGAAACACCATATATTTT

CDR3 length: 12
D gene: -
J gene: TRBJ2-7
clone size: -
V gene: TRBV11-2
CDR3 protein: CASSAAGFEQYF
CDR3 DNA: TGTGCCAGCAGCGCTGCCGGGTTCGAGCAGTACTTC

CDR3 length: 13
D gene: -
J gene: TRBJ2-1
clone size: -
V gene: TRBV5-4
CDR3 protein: CASSLGSAPEQFF
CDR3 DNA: TGTGCCAGCAGCTTAGGATCTGCACCTGAGCAGTTCTTC

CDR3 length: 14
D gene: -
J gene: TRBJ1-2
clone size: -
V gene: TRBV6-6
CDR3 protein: CASSYLVEGYGYTF
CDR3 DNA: TGTGCCAGCAGTTATTTAGTGGAGGGCTATGGCTACACCTTC

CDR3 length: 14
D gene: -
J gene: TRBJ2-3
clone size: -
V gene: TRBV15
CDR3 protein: CATSRDRASDTQYF
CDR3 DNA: TGTGCCACCAGCAGAGATAGGGCGTCAGATACGCAGTATTTT